Presented here are 21 T cell receptor beta chains from one specimen sequenced in a study of CD8 T cells in ankylosing spondylitis. TCRdb ran MiXCR on the 5' RACE reads and lists one entry per CDR3 protein. This table holds 150,000 to 200,000 distinct CDR3 sequences, 9.5% to 13% found once. Sequenced: blood, either unsorted or a sorted T cell fraction (not recorded which). The receptor set was obtained from a male donor with ankylosing spondylitis or in good health (not recorded which).

This clonotype appeared a few times. The chain couples TRBV7-6 to TRBJ2-1; the match to TRBD2 covers 7 bases. J lost 0 bases, V lost 5 bases, and 4 bases had no gene match. This CDR3 contains 15 residues. Germline V gives CDR1 SGHVS, CDR2 FNYEAQ. The CDR3 protein is CASSRRGSSYNEQFF. The DNA of the CDR3 is TGTGCCAGCAGCCGGCGGGGGAGCTCCTACAATGAGCAGTTCTTC.

This clonotype was seen repeatedly, ten times or more. In nucleotides, the CDR3 is TGCAGTGCTAGTTCCGGGACAGGGACCGAAGATACGCAGTATTTT. Residues: CSASSGTGTEDTQYF. This sequence joins TRBV20-1 and TRBJ2-3; 9 bases align to TRBD1. CDR1 DFQATT and CDR2 SNEGSKA come from the germline V gene (reference sequence). The CDR3 consists of 15 residues. V lost 3 bases, J lost 5 bases, and 9 bases stayed unmatched.

V gene TRBV6-5 combines with J gene TRBJ2-5, with D possibly matching TRBD1 (7 bases). The CDR3 sequence is 15 residues long. Trimming left V 4 bases short and J 5 bases short, with 17 bases between. The V gene's germline CDR1 is MNHEY and CDR2 SVGAGI. The CDR3 region has the DNA TGTGCCAGCAGTTTCACCAGGGGGAGCGGGGAGACCCAGTACTTC. It yields the protein CASSFTRGSGETQYF.

This clonotype was observed at least ten times. This chain links TRBV5-6 with TRBJ2-5; no clear D. Germline lookup yields CDR1 SGHDT and CDR2 YYEEEE. This CDR3 contains 12 residues. Trimming removed 0 bases from V and 4 bases from J, with 4 bases in between. The CDR3 bases are TGTGCCAGCAGCTTGGTATCAGAGACCCAGTACTTC. Translation: CASSLVSETQYF.

At least ten counts were recorded for this clonotype. J is TRBJ1-1 and V is TRBV29-1, with D possibly being TRBD1 (6 bases). CDR1 and CDR2 from the germline V gene are SQVTM and ANQGSEA. V dropped 4 bases and J dropped 5 bases, with 14 bases sitting between them. The length of the CDR3 is 13 residues. The DNA of the CDR3 is TGCAGCGTTGTTCATCGGGGGCAAACTGAAGCTTTCTTT. It yields the protein CSVVHRGQTEAFF. The full variable domain, its missing parts supplied by reference TRBV29-1 and TRBJ1-1, is SAVISQKPSRDICQRGTSLTIQCQVDSQVTMMFWYRQQPGQSLTLIATANQGSEATYESGFVIDKFPISRPNLTFSTLTVSNMSPEDSSIYLCSVVHRGQTEAFFGQGTRLTVV.

This clonotype was seen at least ten times. The V gene is TRBV24-1, the J gene TRBJ2-3; 9 bases align to TRBD1. The CDR3 runs to 13 residues. Trimming cost V 4 bases and J 9 bases; bases outside gene matches: 4. From germline, CDR1 is KGHDR and CDR2 SFDVKD. CDR3 in amino acids: CATSEPGQGTQYF. CDR3 coding DNA: TGTGCCACCAGTGAGCCGGGACAGGGAACGCAGTATTTT.

This clonotype was seen once. The chain is built from TRBV10-1 and TRBJ2-1; 8 bases align to TRBD2. The germline CDR1 and CDR2 sequences are WNHNN and SYGVQD (reference sequence). After removal of 8 bases from V and 9 bases from J, the junction contained 21 bases not matched to a gene. CDR3 length: 17 amino acids. The DNA of the CDR3 is TGCGCCAGCGGGGCGGGGCACCCGGGAGGGGGGAACGGTGAGCAGTTCTTC. Protein sequence: CASGAGHPGGGNGEQFF.

There are many counts of this clonotype. This chain connects TRBV20-1 to TRBJ1-2, with D hard to call. This CDR3 spans 13 amino acids. V was clipped by 3 bases and J by 0 bases, with 8 bases between them. The V gene's germline CDR1 is DFQATT and CDR2 SNEGSKA (reference sequence). For the CDR3, the DNA is TGCAGTGCTAGGAAGGCCCCTAACTATGGCTACACCTTC. The encoded protein is CSARKAPNYGYTF.

This clonotype appeared many times. The chain has TRBV20-1 and TRBJ2-7; possible D gene TRBD1, 6 bases. The CDR3 is 12 residues long. Germline CDR1 DFQATT, CDR2 SNEGSKA (reference sequence). Trimming pared 3 bases from V and 5 bases from J, leaving 11 bases between. DNA of the CDR3: TGCAGTGCTAGGCCCGGACAGAACGAGCAGTACTTC. As protein: CSARPGQNEQYF.

In this sample, this clonotype turned up many times. This chain connects TRBV29-1 to TRBJ1-5; D perhaps matches TRBD1 (6 bases). With 6 bases removed from V and 5 bases from J, the gap between germline ends came to 17 bases. This CDR3 contains 14 residues. Germline lookup yields CDR1 SQVTM and CDR2 ANQGSEA. In DNA form, the CDR3 reads TGCAGCGTGGCCTCGGGGGCTACCGATCAGCCCCAGCATTTT. It encodes CSVASGATDQPQHF.

This clonotype was found many times. V is TRBV3-1 and J is TRBJ2-5; TRBD2 matches at 16 bases. The V segment lost 4 bases and the J segment 5 bases; nucleotides outside the gene matches: 10. The CDR3 has 18 residues. Germline V gives CDR1 LGHDT, CDR2 YNNKEL (reference sequence). The CDR3 here is CASSLSGTSGRGGETQYF. In DNA, the CDR3 is TGTGCCAGCAGCCTTTCCGGGACTAGCGGGAGGGGTGGGGAGACCCAGTACTTC.

CDR3 coding DNA: TGTGCCAGTTTCGGGAGCGACTACGAGCAGTACTTC. Translation: CASFGSDYEQYF. This chain links TRBV27 with TRBJ2-7; tentatively, D is TRBD2 (6 bases). V lost 9 bases to trimming and J lost 3 bases, with 12 bases between them. Germline values: CDR1 MNHEY, CDR2 SMNVEV (reference sequence). The CDR3 loop spans 12 amino acids.

This clonotype has a count of ten or more. This chain links TRBV5-5 with TRBJ1-1; maybe TRBD1 (6 bases). The germline V and J ends were trimmed by 1 base and 1 base, with 11 bases remaining between them. Germline lookup yields CDR1 SGHKS and CDR2 YYEKEE (reference sequence). The CDR3 contains 15 residues. The CDR3 nucleotides are TGTGCCAGCAGCTTGATCCCAGGGGAGAACACTGAAGCTTTCTTT. Its protein is CASSLIPGENTEAFF.

This clonotype showed up many times. The V call is TRBV12-3 or TRBV12-4, the J call TRBJ2-7; D might be TRBD2 (6 bases). The length of the CDR3 is 17 residues. Trimming took off 5 bases at V and 4 bases at J, with 24 bases between the two ends. The CDR3 DNA is TGTGCCAGCAGTAACGTGCGGGGCAGGCGGAAATCTTACGAGCAGTACTTC. It translates to CASSNVRGRRKSYEQYF.

With regard to this clonotype: This sequence may be a read error, since a much larger clone differs from it by one base. V gene TRBV6-5 combines with J gene TRBJ1-6; D remains ambiguous. Germline loops: CDR1 MNHEY, CDR2 SVGAGI. The CDR3 spans 14 residues. The V end was cut by 2 bases, the J end by 4 bases, with 6 bases between. As DNA, the CDR3 is TGTGCCAGCAGTTACCCGCGATATAATTCACCCCTCCACTTT. Encoded protein: CASSYPRYNSPLHF.

The chain joins TRBV12-3 or TRBV12-4 to TRBJ2-1; D is ambiguous. With 3 bases removed from V and 5 bases from J, the gap between germline ends came to 8 bases. This CDR3 has 13 residues. The DNA for the CDR3 is TGTGCCAGCAGTTTGAGGCCTAACAATGAGCAGTTCTTC. It specifies CASSLRPNNEQFF.

This clonotype appeared many times. This chain links TRBV3-1 with TRBJ2-7, with TRBD2 matching 11 bases. CDR1 is LGHDT, CDR2 YNNKEL, per germline (reference sequence). V lost 0 bases to trimming and J lost 3 bases; unmatched junction nucleotides: 4. This CDR3 contains 16 residues. The CDR3: CASSQDRLAGGYEQYF. CDR3 bases: TGTGCCAGCAGCCAAGATAGGCTAGCGGGGGGCTACGAGCAGTACTTC.

This clonotype was detected many times. The J gene is TRBJ2-1, the V gene TRBV27; D may be TRBD1 (5 bases). The germline V gene has CDR1 MNHEY and CDR2 SMNVEV (reference sequence). Trimming removed 7 bases at V and 6 bases at J, with 19 bases between. The CDR3 runs to 15 residues. The CDR3 bases are TGTGCCAGCACTCCCCGGGTGGGGCTATCCAATGAGCAGTTCTTC. Protein: CASTPRVGLSNEQFF.

This clonotype was counted ten times or more. J is TRBJ2-5 and V is TRBV29-1; D possibly corresponds to TRBD1 (5 bases). Germline lookup yields CDR1 SQVTM and CDR2 ANQGSEA. The length of the CDR3 is 13 residues. The germline V and J ends were trimmed by 4 bases and 4 bases, with 13 bases remaining between them. CDR3 protein: CSVGRAVGETQYF. The DNA for the CDR3 is TGCAGCGTTGGCAGGGCGGTGGGAGAGACCCAGTACTTC.

This clonotype was observed many times. V usage is TRBV15 and J usage is TRBJ1-1; D not certain. V gave up 3 bases and J gave up 0 bases, with 5 bases separating them. This CDR3 spans 13 amino acids. Germline lookup yields CDR1 LNHNV and CDR2 YYDKDF (reference sequence). In DNA, the CDR3 is TGTGCCACCAGCAGCGAGATGAACACTGAAGCTTTCTTT. Its translation: CATSSEMNTEAFF.

The CDR3 here is CSAIRSGTYQETQYF. In nucleotides, the CDR3 is TGCAGTGCTATTCGTAGCGGGACGTACCAAGAGACCCAGTACTTC. This chain joins TRBV20-1 and TRBJ2-5; 8 bases align to TRBD2. CDR3 length: 15 amino acids. CDR1 is DFQATT, CDR2 SNEGSKA, per germline (reference sequence). With V trimmed by 4 bases and J by 0 bases, 7 bases remained unmatched.